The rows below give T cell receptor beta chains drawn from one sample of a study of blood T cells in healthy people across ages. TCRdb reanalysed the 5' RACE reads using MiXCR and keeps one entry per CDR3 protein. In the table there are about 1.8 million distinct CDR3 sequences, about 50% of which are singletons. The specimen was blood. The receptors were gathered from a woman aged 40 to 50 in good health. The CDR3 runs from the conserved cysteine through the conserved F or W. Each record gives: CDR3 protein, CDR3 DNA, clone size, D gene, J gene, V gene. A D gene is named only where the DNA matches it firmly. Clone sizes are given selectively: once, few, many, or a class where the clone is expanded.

CDR3 protein: CASSYTAHYGYTF
CDR3 DNA: TGTGCCAGCAGTTACACAGCCCACTATGGCTACACCTTC
clone size: .
D gene: .
J gene: TRBJ1-2
V gene: TRBV6-5

CDR3 protein: CASSLTPRTVAPETQYF
CDR3 DNA: TGTGCCAGCAGCCTAACGCCCCGGACCGTCGCCCCAGAGACCCAGTACTTC
clone size: .
D gene: .
J gene: TRBJ2-5
V gene: TRBV3-1

CDR3 protein: CSAGQGRYGYTF
CDR3 DNA: TGCAGCGCTGGACAGGGGCGCTATGGCTACACCTTC
clone size: once
D gene: TRBD1
J gene: TRBJ1-2
V gene: TRBV29-1

CDR3 protein: CASSYTYDQYF
CDR3 DNA: TGTGCCAGCAGTTACACGTATGATCAGTACTTC
clone size: .
D gene: .
J gene: TRBJ2-5
V gene: TRBV6-5

CDR3 protein: CASSLATTPQHF
CDR3 DNA: TGTGCCAGCAGCCTCGCTACAACTCCCCAGCATTTT
clone size: few
D gene: .
J gene: TRBJ1-5
V gene: TRBV6-2/TRBV6-3

CDR3 protein: CASSQDGLAGWEDTQYF
CDR3 DNA: TGCGCCAGCAGCCAAGATGGCCTAGCGGGCTGGGAAGATACGCAGTATTTT
clone size: .
D gene: TRBD2
J gene: TRBJ2-3
V gene: TRBV4-3

CDR3 protein: CASSLAGKGDGYTF
CDR3 DNA: TGTGCCAGCAGTTTAGCGGGGAAGGGTGATGGCTACACCTTC
clone size: .
D gene: .
J gene: TRBJ1-2
V gene: TRBV12-3/TRBV12-4

CDR3 protein: CATSRPPRNEQYF
CDR3 DNA: TGTGCCACCAGCAGACCCCCCAGGAACGAGCAGTACTTC
clone size: few
D gene: .
J gene: TRBJ2-7
V gene: TRBV15

CDR3 protein: CSVEGGVTEAFF
CDR3 DNA: TGCAGCGTTGAGGGGGGAGTCACTGAAGCTTTCTTT
clone size: .
D gene: .
J gene: TRBJ1-1
V gene: TRBV29-1

CDR3 protein: CASSYRDVRSLYEQYF
CDR3 DNA: TGTGCCAGCAGTTACCGGGACGTCCGGAGCCTCTACGAGCAGTACTTC
clone size: .
D gene: .
J gene: TRBJ2-7
V gene: TRBV6-2/TRBV6-3

CDR3 protein: CASSFFSSGTFDSPLHF
CDR3 DNA: TGCGCCAGCAGCTTCTTTTCGTCCGGGACGTTCGATTCACCCCTCCACTTT
clone size: .
D gene: .
J gene: TRBJ1-6
V gene: TRBV5-1

CDR3 protein: CASSVGGRVGDEQYF
CDR3 DNA: TGTGCCAGCAGCGTAGGGGGCAGGGTAGGAGACGAGCAGTACTTC
clone size: few
D gene: .
J gene: TRBJ2-7
V gene: TRBV9

CDR3 protein: CASSLAGTGYPGEQFF
CDR3 DNA: TGTGCCAGCAGCTTGGCTGGGACAGGGTATCCGGGGGAGCAGTTCTTC
clone size: .
D gene: TRBD1
J gene: TRBJ2-1
V gene: TRBV5-6